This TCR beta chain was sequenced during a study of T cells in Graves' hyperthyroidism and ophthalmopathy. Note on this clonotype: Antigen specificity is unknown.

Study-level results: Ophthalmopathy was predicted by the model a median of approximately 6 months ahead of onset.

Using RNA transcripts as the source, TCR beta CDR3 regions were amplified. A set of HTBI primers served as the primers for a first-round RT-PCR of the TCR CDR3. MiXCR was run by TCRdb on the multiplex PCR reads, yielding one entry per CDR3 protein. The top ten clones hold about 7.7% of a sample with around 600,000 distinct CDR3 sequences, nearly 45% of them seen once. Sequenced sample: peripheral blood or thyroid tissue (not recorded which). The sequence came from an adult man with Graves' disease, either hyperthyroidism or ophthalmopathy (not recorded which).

The CDR3 DNA sequence: TGTGCCAGCAGTGAAGCAGTGCAGGATGAAAAACTGTTTTTT. It codes for CASSEAVQDEKLFF. The gene calls are TRBV2 and TRBJ1-4; D is unresolved. Trimming shortened V by 0 bases and J by 6 bases, and 8 bases separated the two germline ends. There are 14 residues in the CDR3. Germline CDR1 reads SNHLY; CDR2 reads FYNNEI.